This T cell receptor beta chain was documented in a study of post-analysis software for immune sequencing data. On the study more broadly: Secondary progressive, relapsing-remitting and progressive-relapsing multiple sclerosis were among the included disease courses.

Study conclusions and caveats: Among multiple sclerosis patients, normalized Chao1 diversity was significantly below that of controls. Relative to controls, patients had 4 or 5 TRBV segments at higher frequency, with TRBV5-6, TRBV5-1 and TRBV20-1 among these. When the samples were clustered directly with F measure, those that had been prepared in the same batch showed strong co-clustering.

Unique molecular identifiers had been added to the TCR beta cDNA libraries. About 500,000 cDNA molecules were obtained from roughly 0.93 to 9.6 million T cells. From the PCR reads, TCRdb called clonotypes with MiXCR, one entry per CDR3 protein. Of more than 450,000 distinct CDR3 sequences listed, around 34% were seen once; the top ten hold approximately 5.4%. The CDR3 runs to 13 residues. V was pared by 2 bases and J by 9 bases, with 7 bases of the junction left unmatched. Germline CDR1 DFQATT, CDR2 SNEGSKA (reference sequence). Concerning this clonotype: Its target is not known.

Sequencing was carried out using blood. The J gene is TRBJ2-1, the V gene TRBV20-1; TRBD1 aligns across 7 bases. The clonotype originates from a girl aged 2-17 years with multiple sclerosis. The CDR3 DNA is TGCAGTGCTAGATCGCAGACAGGGTCTGAGCAGTTCTTC. Translation gives CSARSQTGSEQFF.